The entry below describes one TCR beta chain. This specimen comes from a study of blood T cell repertoires in COVID-19. Authors' methods: Cell counts per sample came from amplifying reference gene primers. Generated by immunoSEQ multiplex PCR, the TCRdb table keeps only in-frame clones and is missing some. V and J calls plus clone size are reproduced from that table; the DNA served to infer D and trimming. The sample includes approximately 210,000 clones, roughly 92% of them seen just once. V was pared by 4 bases and J by 0 bases, with 11 bases between. The CDR3 contains 15 residues. CDR1 is SGHTA, CDR2 FQGTGA, per germline.

The V call is TRBV7-3, the J call TRBJ2-3, with D perhaps matching TRBD2 (6 bases). The sequence was obtained from a man aged 30-40 years with COVID-19, enrolled during active disease. The sequencing sample was made of peripheral blood. CDR3 protein: CASSSLAGSTDTQYF. CDR3 coding DNA: TGTGCCAGCAGCTCCCTCGCGGGGAGCACAGATACGCAGTATTTT. The complete variable domain, with remaining parts taken from reference TRBV7-3 and TRBJ2-3, reads GAGVSQTPSNKVTEKGKYVELRCDPISGHTALYWYRQSLGQGPEFLIYFQGTGAADDSGLPNDRFFAVRPEGSVSTLKIQRTERGDSAVYLCASSSLAGSTDTQYFGPGTRLTVL.